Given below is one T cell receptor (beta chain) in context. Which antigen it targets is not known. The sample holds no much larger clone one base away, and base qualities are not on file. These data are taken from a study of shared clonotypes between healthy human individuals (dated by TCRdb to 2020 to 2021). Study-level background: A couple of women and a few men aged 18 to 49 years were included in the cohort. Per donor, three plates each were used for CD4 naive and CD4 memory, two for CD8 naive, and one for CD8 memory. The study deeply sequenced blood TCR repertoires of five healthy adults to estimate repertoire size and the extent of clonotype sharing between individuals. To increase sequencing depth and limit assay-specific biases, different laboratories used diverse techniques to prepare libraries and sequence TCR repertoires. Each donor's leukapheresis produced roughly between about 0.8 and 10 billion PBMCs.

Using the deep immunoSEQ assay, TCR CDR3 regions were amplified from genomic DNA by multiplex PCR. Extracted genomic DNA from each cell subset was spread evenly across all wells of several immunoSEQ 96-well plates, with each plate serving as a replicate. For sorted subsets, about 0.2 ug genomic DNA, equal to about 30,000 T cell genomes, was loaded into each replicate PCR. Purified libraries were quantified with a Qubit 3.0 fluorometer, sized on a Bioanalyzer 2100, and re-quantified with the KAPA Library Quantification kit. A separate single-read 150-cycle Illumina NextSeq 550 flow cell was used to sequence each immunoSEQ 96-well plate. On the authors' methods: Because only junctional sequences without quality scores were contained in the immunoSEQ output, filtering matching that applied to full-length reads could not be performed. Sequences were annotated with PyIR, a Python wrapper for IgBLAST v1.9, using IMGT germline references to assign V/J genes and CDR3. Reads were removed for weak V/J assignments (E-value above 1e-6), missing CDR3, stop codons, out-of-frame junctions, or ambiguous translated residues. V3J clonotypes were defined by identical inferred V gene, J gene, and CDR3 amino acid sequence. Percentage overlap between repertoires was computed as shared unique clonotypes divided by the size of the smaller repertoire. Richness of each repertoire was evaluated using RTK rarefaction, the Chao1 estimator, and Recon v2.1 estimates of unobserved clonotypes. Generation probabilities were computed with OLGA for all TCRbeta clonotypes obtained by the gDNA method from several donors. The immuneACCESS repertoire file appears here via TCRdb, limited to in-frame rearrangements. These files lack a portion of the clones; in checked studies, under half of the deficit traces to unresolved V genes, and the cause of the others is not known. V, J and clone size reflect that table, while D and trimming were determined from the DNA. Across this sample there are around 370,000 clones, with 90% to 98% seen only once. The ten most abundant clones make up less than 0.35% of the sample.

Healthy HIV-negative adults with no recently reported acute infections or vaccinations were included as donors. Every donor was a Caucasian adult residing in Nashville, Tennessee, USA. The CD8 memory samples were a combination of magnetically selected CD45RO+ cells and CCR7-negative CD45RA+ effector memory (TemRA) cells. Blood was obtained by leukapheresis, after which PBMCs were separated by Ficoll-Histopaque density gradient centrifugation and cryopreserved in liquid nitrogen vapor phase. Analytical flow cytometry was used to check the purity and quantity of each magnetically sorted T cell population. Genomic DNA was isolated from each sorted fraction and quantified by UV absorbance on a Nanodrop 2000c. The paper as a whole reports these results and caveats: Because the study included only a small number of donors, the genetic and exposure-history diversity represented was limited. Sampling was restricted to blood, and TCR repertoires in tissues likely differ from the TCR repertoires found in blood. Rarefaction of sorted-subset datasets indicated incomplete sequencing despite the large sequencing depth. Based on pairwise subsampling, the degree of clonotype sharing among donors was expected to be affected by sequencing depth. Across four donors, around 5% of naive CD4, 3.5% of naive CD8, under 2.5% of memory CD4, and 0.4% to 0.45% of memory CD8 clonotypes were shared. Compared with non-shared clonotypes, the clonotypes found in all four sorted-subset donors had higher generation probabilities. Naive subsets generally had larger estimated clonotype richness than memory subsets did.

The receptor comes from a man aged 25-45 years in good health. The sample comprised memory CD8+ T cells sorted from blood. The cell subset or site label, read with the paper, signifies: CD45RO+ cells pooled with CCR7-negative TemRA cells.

The nucleotides are TGTGCCAGCACTGTATCCGTAGGGAAATACAATGAGCAGTTCTTC. It codes for CASTVSVGKYNEQFF. The chain employs TRBV28 and TRBJ2-1, with no confidently assigned D gene. The V and J ends are trimmed by 7 bases and 4 bases, leaving 17 bases between them. For CDR1 and CDR2, the germline V gene lists MDHEN and SYDVKM. The CDR3 runs 15 amino acids, cysteine and phenylalanine included. Only CDR3 DNA remains: 45 bases, in frame from the first base.